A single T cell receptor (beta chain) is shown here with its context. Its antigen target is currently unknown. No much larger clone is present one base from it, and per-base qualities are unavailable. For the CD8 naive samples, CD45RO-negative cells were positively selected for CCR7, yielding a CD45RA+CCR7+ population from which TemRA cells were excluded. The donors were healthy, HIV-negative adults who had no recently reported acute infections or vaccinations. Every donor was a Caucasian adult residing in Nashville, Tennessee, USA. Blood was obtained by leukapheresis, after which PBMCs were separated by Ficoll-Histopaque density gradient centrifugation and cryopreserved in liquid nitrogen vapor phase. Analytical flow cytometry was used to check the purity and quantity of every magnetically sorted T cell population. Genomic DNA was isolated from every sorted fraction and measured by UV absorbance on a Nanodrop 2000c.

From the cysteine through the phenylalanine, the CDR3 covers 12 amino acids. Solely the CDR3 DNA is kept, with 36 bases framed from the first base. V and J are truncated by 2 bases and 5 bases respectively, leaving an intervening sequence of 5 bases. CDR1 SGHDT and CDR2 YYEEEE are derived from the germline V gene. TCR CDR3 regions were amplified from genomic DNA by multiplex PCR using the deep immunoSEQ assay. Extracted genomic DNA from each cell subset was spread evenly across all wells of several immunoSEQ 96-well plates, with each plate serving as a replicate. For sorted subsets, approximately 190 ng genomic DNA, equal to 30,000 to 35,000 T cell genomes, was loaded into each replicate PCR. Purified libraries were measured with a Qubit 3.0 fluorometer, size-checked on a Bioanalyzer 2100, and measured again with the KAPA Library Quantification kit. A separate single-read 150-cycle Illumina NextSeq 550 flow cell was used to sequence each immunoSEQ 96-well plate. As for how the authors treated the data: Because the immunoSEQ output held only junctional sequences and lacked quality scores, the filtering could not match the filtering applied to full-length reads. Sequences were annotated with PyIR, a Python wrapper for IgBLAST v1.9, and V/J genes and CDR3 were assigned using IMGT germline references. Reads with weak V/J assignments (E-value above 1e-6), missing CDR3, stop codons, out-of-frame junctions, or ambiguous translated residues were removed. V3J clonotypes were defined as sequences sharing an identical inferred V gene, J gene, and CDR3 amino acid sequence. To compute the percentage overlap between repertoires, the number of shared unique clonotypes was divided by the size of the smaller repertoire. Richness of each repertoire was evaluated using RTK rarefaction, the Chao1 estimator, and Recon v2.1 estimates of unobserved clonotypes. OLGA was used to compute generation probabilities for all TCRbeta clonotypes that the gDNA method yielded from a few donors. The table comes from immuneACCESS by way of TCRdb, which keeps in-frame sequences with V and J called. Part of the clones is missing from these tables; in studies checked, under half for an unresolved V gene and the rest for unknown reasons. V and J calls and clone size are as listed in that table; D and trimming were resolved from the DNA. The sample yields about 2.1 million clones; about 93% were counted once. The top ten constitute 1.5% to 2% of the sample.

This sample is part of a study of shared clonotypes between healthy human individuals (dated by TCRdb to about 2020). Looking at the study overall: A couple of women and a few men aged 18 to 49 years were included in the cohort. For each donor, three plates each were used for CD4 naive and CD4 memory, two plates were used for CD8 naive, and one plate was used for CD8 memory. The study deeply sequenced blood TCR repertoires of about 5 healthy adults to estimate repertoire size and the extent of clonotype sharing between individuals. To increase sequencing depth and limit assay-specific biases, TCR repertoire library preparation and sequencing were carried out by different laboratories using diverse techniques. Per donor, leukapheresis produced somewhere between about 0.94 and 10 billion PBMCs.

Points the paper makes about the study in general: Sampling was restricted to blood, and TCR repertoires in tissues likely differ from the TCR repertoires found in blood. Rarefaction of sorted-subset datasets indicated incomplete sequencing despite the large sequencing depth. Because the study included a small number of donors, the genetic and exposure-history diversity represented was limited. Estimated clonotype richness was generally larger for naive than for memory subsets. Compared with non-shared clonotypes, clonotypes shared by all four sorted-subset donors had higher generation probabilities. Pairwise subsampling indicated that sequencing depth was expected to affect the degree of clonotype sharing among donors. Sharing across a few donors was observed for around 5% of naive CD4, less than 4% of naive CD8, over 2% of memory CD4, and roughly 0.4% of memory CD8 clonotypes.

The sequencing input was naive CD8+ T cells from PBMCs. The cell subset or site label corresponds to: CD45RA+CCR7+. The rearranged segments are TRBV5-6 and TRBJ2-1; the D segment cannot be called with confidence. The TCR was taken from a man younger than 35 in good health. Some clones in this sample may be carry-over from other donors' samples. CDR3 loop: CASSLRNNEQFF. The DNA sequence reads TGTGCCAGCAGCTTACGAAACAATGAGCAGTTCTTC.